The rows below give T cell receptor beta chains drawn from one sample of a study of blood T cell repertoires in COVID-19. Clones were read by immunoSEQ multiplex PCR, and TCRdb kept only the in-frame ones, dropping some. The sample contains a few hundred thousand clones, around nine tenths of which appear only once. The sequencing sample was made of peripheral blood. Receptors were obtained from a man in his sixties with acute or convalescent COVID-19. Both conserved end residues are part of each CDR3. Fields, in order: clone size, J gene, V gene, D gene, CDR3 protein, CDR3 DNA. The D gene is left open where the match is weak. Some rows have no size entry. The others give once, few or many, or a class for an expanded clone.

>.|TRBJ2-7|TRBV29-1|TRBD1
CSARQGSGSYEQYF
TGCAGCGCCCGACAGGGTTCCGGCTCCTACGAGCAGTACTTC
>.|TRBJ1-1|TRBV29-1|.
CSVARDRKATEAFF
TGCAGCGTTGCCCGAGACAGGAAGGCCACTGAAGCTTTCTTT
>.|TRBJ1-6|TRBV4-2|.
CASSRPDGGASDSPLHF
TGTGCCAGCAGCCGCCCCGATGGGGGGGCTAGTGATTCACCCCTCCACTTT
>.|TRBJ1-1|TRBV5-1|.
CASSSRRGNTEAFF
TGCGCCAGCAGCTCCCGGCGGGGTAACACTGAAGCTTTCTTT
>.|TRBJ1-2|TRBV2|.
CASSATAGGYGYTF
TGTGCCAGCAGTGCAACTGCGGGGGGCTATGGCTACACCTTC
>.|TRBJ1-1|TRBV6-5|.
CASNKGGMNTEAFF
TGTGCCAGTAACAAGGGAGGGATGAACACTGAAGCTTTCTTT
>.|TRBJ1-2|TRBV2|TRBD1
CASSRTGNGYTF
TGTGCCAGCAGCAGGACAGGGAATGGCTACACCTTC
>.|TRBJ1-1|TRBV6-5|TRBD1
CASSRDRGMNTEAFF
TGTGCCAGCAGTCGAGACAGGGGAATGAACACTGAAGCTTTCTTT
>.|TRBJ2-7|TRBV29-1|.
CSVVAVSYEQYF
TGCAGCGTTGTGGCGGTCTCCTACGAGCAGTACTTC
>.|TRBJ1-2|TRBV5-4|.
CASSGEGYGYTF
TGTGCCAGCAGCGGGGAGGGCTATGGCTACACCTTC
>.|TRBJ2-7|TRBV6-1|TRBD2
CASSDGGSGGAEQYF
TGTGCCAGCAGTGACGGGGGTAGCGGGGGGGCCGAGCAGTACTTC
>.|TRBJ2-1|TRBV9|.
CASSSQGGRGYYNEQFF
TGTGCCAGCAGCTCGCAAGGGGGGAGGGGCTACTACAATGAGCAGTTCTTC
>.|TRBJ1-6|TRBV6-2/TRBV6-3|TRBD1
CASSYLGTVLGSPLHF
TGTGCCAGCAGTTACTTAGGGACAGTTCTTGGTTCACCCCTCCACTTT
>.|TRBJ2-1|TRBV11-2|.
CASSLRRGRWSEQFF
TGTGCCAGCAGCTTAAGGCGCGGTCGTTGGAGTGAGCAGTTCTTC
>few|TRBJ2-2|TRBV7-9|.
CASSSRASTGELFF
TGTGCCAGCAGCTCCCGTGCGAGCACCGGGGAGCTGTTTTTT
>.|TRBJ1-5|TRBV6-1|.
CASSEAAGEARQPQHF
TGTGCCAGCAGTGAAGCGGCGGGGGAGGCGAGGCAGCCCCAGCATTTT
>.|TRBJ2-5|TRBV6-2/TRBV6-3|TRBD2
CASSRFGTSQETQYF
TGTGCCAGCAGTCGATTTGGGACTAGCCAAGAGACCCAGTACTTC
>.|TRBJ1-1|TRBV6-6|TRBD1
CASRDRGGGTEAFF
TGTGCCAGCAGGGACAGGGGAGGGGGAACTGAAGCTTTCTTT
>.|TRBJ2-7|TRBV12-3/TRBV12-4|.
CARRATYEQYF
TGTGCCCGCCGAGCGACCTACGAGCAGTACTTC
>.|TRBJ2-7|TRBV7-3|.
CASSPGNSYEQYF
TGTGCCAGCAGCCCGGGGAACTCCTACGAGCAGTACTTC
>.|TRBJ1-2|TRBV10-2|.
CASNTDRNYGYTF
TGCGCCAGCAATACCGACAGGAACTATGGCTACACCTTC
>.|TRBJ2-4|TRBV2|.
CASTLQRLAKNIQYF
TGTGCCAGCACCTTACAAAGACTAGCCAAAAACATTCAGTACTTC
>.|TRBJ2-3|TRBV6-5|.
CASSYSFHRSADTQYF
TGTGCCAGCAGTTACTCTTTTCACAGGTCTGCAGATACGCAGTATTTT
>.|TRBJ1-5|TRBV5-1|.
CASSHPGNQPQHF
TGCGCCAGCAGCCACCCGGGCAATCAGCCCCAGCATTTT
>few|TRBJ2-7|TRBV5-8|.
CASSRGTDYEQYF
TGTGCCAGCAGCCGCGGGACAGATTACGAGCAGTACTTC
>.|TRBJ1-1|TRBV7-2|.
CASSLGRNTEAFF
TGTGCCAGCAGCTTAGGCAGGAACACTGAAGCTTTCTTT
>.|TRBJ1-2|TRBV18|.
CASSLGVGGSVFNYGYTF
TGTGCCAGCTCACTGGGAGTAGGAGGGTCCGTCTTCAACTATGGCTACACCTTC
>.|TRBJ1-6|TRBV6-5|.
CATCRGPNSPLHF
TGTGCCACCTGTCGAGGTCCGAATTCACCCCTCCACTTT
>.|TRBJ2-7|TRBV15|TRBD1
CATSRDLGQGANEQYF
TGTGCCACCAGCAGAGATTTGGGACAGGGGGCAAACGAGCAGTACTTC
>.|TRBJ1-1|TRBV6-1|.
CASSEEWRMNTEAFF
TGTGCCAGCAGTGAAGAGTGGAGAATGAACACTGAAGCTTTCTTT
>.|TRBJ2-7|TRBV29-1|.
CSVEQGSYEQYF
TGCAGCGTTGAACAGGGGTCCTACGAGCAGTACTTC
>.|TRBJ1-1|TRBV5-1|TRBD1
CASSLTGTGRNTEAFF
TGCGCCAGCAGCCTAACTGGGACAGGGAGGAACACTGAAGCTTTCTTT
>.|TRBJ1-1|TRBV15|TRBD1
CATSREAGGQTEAFF
TGTGCCACCAGCAGAGAGGCAGGGGGTCAGACTGAAGCTTTCTTT
>.|TRBJ1-5|TRBV5-1|.
CASSPLGGAGNQPQHF
TGCGCCAGCAGCCCGCTTGGGGGCGCGGGCAATCAGCCCCAGCATTTT
>.|TRBJ2-1|TRBV4-1|TRBD2
CASSPLLGGLAGATSYNEQFF
TGCGCCAGCAGCCCCCTATTGGGGGGGCTAGCGGGGGCTACATCCTACAATGAGCAGTTCTTC
>.|TRBJ2-2|TRBV28|TRBD1
CASSFPRQGNTGELFF
TGTGCCAGCAGTTTCCCGCGACAGGGGAACACCGGGGAGCTGTTTTTT
>.|TRBJ2-5|TRBV19|TRBD2
CASSPRTSGGKETQYF
TGTGCCAGTAGTCCCCGGACTAGCGGGGGGAAAGAGACCCAGTACTTC
>once|TRBJ1-6|TRBV5-1|.
CASRTTTNSPLHF
TGCGCCAGCAGAACTACGACTAATTCACCCCTCCACTTT
>once|TRBJ2-5|TRBV6-5|TRBD1
CASSYQGTGETQYF
TGTGCCAGCAGTTACCAAGGGACAGGAGAGACCCAGTACTTC
>.|TRBJ2-2|TRBV27|TRBD2
CASSLGLADNTGELFF
TGTGCCAGCAGTTTGGGTCTAGCGGATAACACCGGGGAGCTGTTTTTT
>.|TRBJ1-4|TRBV30|TRBD1
CACAGQGIFEKLFF
TGTGCCTGTGCGGGACAGGGTATTTTTGAAAAACTGTTTTTT
>.|TRBJ1-2|TRBV9|.
CASSVLSGGYTF
TGTGCCAGCAGCGTATTGTCGGGTGGCTACACCTTC
>.|TRBJ1-2|TRBV6-5|TRBD1
CASSQGQGASGYTF
TGTGCCAGCAGTCAGGGACAGGGGGCCAGTGGCTACACCTTC
>.|TRBJ2-7|TRBV5-1|TRBD1
CASSLNRGPLYEQYF
TGCGCCAGCAGCCTTAACAGGGGTCCACTCTACGAGCAGTACTTC
>few|TRBJ2-1|TRBV29-1|TRBD1
CSVETGARYNEQFF
TGCAGCGTTGAAACAGGGGCCCGTTACAATGAGCAGTTCTTC
>.|TRBJ1-1|TRBV4-1|.
CASSQERRITEAFF
TGCGCCAGCAGCCAAGAAAGGCGGATCACTGAAGCTTTCTTT
>.|TRBJ2-7|TRBV24-1|TRBD1
CATSGYRDSSYEQYF
TGTGCCACCAGTGGTTACCGGGACAGCTCCTACGAGCAGTACTTC
>.|TRBJ1-6|TRBV7-3|.
CASSLYQGSPLHF
TGTGCCAGCAGCTTATACCAGGGCTCACCCCTCCACTTT
>many|TRBJ1-2|TRBV5-5|TRBD1
CASSLDRGRGGYTF
TGTGCCAGCAGCTTGGACAGGGGGCGGGGTGGCTACACCTTC
>.|TRBJ1-2|TRBV7-6|TRBD1
CASSSTTGGNGYTF
TGTGCCAGCAGCTCTACCACAGGGGGCAATGGCTACACCTTC
>.|TRBJ2-7|TRBV5-6|TRBD1
CASSLTGGNNEQYF
TGTGCCAGCAGCCTGACAGGGGGTAATAACGAGCAGTACTTC
>.|TRBJ2-3|TRBV27|TRBD2
CATQGLLAGGDTQYF
TGTGCCACCCAAGGTTTGCTAGCGGGGGGGGATACGCAGTATTTT
>.|TRBJ2-2|TRBV5-1|TRBD2
CARSGALAGGLTGELFF
TGCGCCCGCAGCGGGGCCCTAGCGGGGGGGCTTACCGGGGAGCTGTTTTTT
>.|TRBJ2-1|TRBV9|.
CASSTVFSSYNEQFF
TGTGCCAGCAGCACAGTTTTTAGCTCCTACAATGAGCAGTTCTTC
>few|TRBJ2-2|TRBV5-4|.
CASSLPRVPGELFF
TGTGCCAGCAGCTTGCCGCGGGTACCCGGGGAGCTGTTTTTT